This T cell receptor (beta chain) was sequenced during a study of prognosis after radiotherapy for stage I lung cancer. CDR1 is SGHDT and CDR2 is YYEEEE in the germline V gene. The V end lost 2 bases, the J end lost 4 bases, and 9 bases lay between the germline ends. This CDR3 region has 14 residues. At least ten counts were recorded for this clonotype. With two-round multiplex PCR, TCR beta CDR3 sequences were amplified from genomic DNA. Initially, in first-round PCR, primers specific to each TRBV and TRBJ gene were used. TCRdb analysed the multiplex PCR reads with MiXCR anew, one entry per CDR3 protein. The data show tens of thousands of distinct CDR3 sequences, with roughly 29% seen just once and about 7.5% held by the top ten.

This TCR came from a donor of 50 years or more with non-small cell lung cancer. The V call is TRBV5-6, the J call TRBJ2-2; no firm D call. Sequences were derived from PBMCs, sampled before or after stereotactic body radiation therapy (not recorded which). CDR3 in DNA: TGTGCCAGCAGCTTAATCGACACCACCGGGGAGCTGTTTTTT. Translating it yields CASSLIDTTGELFF.